The 14 T cell receptor beta chains below were found in one sample sequenced in a study of cytomegalovirus exposure and HLA in healthy donors. The study ran its PCR with 60 Vbeta and 13 Jbeta primers. The table came from immunoSEQ multiplex PCR; TCRdb's copy has only in-frame clones and leaves some out. Among 190,000 or so clones listed, about four fifths were seen once. Sequenced material: PBMCs. The receptors stem from a man between 45 and 60 years old in good health and CMV-seronegative.

V usage is TRBV7-2 and J usage is TRBJ1-4, with TRBD1 identical over 10 bases. With V trimmed by 6 bases and J by 5 bases, 6 bases remained unmatched. The CDR3 has 15 amino acids. Germline CDR1 and CDR2: SGHTA and FQGNSA. The CDR3 region has the DNA TGTGCCAGCAGGTCGACAGGGGGCCGGAATGAAAAACTGTTTTTT. Translation: CASRSTGGRNEKLFF.

This chain connects TRBV12-5 to TRBJ1-1; D is unclear. This CDR3 has 14 residues. Trimming pared 3 bases from V and 0 bases from J, leaving 8 bases between. Germline CDR1 reads LGHNT; CDR2 reads FRNRAP. The DNA of the CDR3 is TGTGCTAGTGGTTTACAGTTAATGAACACTGAAGCTTTCTTT. As protein: CASGLQLMNTEAFF.

The chain links TRBV18 to TRBJ2-3, with 11 nucleotides matching TRBD2. V lost 0 bases to trimming and J lost 4 bases; unmatched junction nucleotides: 3. CDR1 KGHSH and CDR2 LQKENI come from the germline V gene. There are 16 residues in the CDR3. The CDR3 sequence is CASSPPSGRVADTQYF. CDR3 in DNA: TGTGCCAGCTCACCACCTAGCGGGAGGGTGGCAGATACGCAGTATTTT.

The chain is built from TRBV25-1 and TRBJ1-5; TRBD1 agrees at 12 bases. CDR3 size: 15 residues. Germline V gene data show CDR1 as MGHDK and CDR2 as SYGVNS. J lost 6 bases, V lost 5 bases, and 5 bases had no gene match. CDR3 amino acids: CASSRGDRGPQPQHF. The DNA of the CDR3 is TGTGCCAGCAGTCGGGGGGACAGGGGGCCTCAGCCCCAGCATTTT.

The chain joins TRBV29-1 to TRBJ2-1, with 8 bases lining up with TRBD1. The CDR3 consists of 15 residues. In germline, CDR1 is SQVTM, CDR2 ANQGSEA. V shed 7 bases and J 0 bases; nucleotides not matched to a gene: 8. The chain's CDR3 is CSGNRGASSYNEQFF. CDR3 nucleotides: TGCAGCGGTAACAGGGGGGCTAGCTCCTACAATGAGCAGTTCTTC.

J is TRBJ2-7 and V is TRBV7-2, with 9 nucleotides matching TRBD1. CDR1 is SGHTA and CDR2 is FQGNSA in the germline V gene. Trimming removed 5 bases from V and 5 bases from J; junction bases left unmatched: 10. The CDR3 extends over 15 amino acids. For the CDR3, the DNA is TGTGCCAGCAGCAAAGACATACAGGGGGCGAACGAGCAGTACTTC. This encodes CASSKDIQGANEQYF.

V and J are TRBV6-5 and TRBJ1-4, with a tentative D call TRBD1 (6 bases). This CDR3 contains 12 residues. Germline V gene lookup returns CDR1 MNHEY and CDR2 SVGAGI. V gave up 6 bases and J gave up 10 bases, with 12 bases separating them. The CDR3, as DNA: TGTGCCAGCAGGTTACAGGGCCGAAAACTGTTTTTT. Its translation is CASRLQGRKLFF.

This sequence joins TRBV7-9 and TRBJ1-1; D not certain. The CDR3 runs to 13 residues. CDR1 is SEHNR, CDR2 FQNEAQ, per germline (reference sequence). With 3 bases removed from V and 4 bases from J, the gap between germline ends came to 9 bases. The CDR3 loop is CASSFGLATEAFF. The CDR3 nucleotides are TGTGCCAGCAGCTTCGGGTTGGCCACTGAAGCTTTCTTT.

The CDR3 region is CASSPRQGSYNEQFF. The CDR3 nucleotides are TGTGCCAGCAGCCCCCGACAGGGTTCCTACAATGAGCAGTTCTTC. The chain combines TRBV14 with TRBJ2-1; 7 positions agree with TRBD1. Germline CDR1 SGHDN, CDR2 FVKESK. Trimming cost V 4 bases and J 1 base; bases outside gene matches: 4. The CDR3 spans 15 residues.

The chain employs TRBV6-5 and TRBJ1-1; tentatively, D is TRBD1 (5 bases). V was clipped by 2 bases and J by 4 bases, with 11 bases between them. Germline loops: CDR1 MNHEY, CDR2 SVGAGI. The CDR3 has 14 amino acids. The CDR3 bases are TGTGCCAGCAGTTACAGGGGATACGGCACTGAAGCTTTCTTT. Translating gives CASSYRGYGTEAFF.

Comment on this clone: An end of the junction does not agree with germline; a read error may underlie this. This chain joins TRBV7-9 and TRBJ2-5; D unresolved. The CDR3 totals 12 residues. Germline assignment: CDR1 SEHNR and CDR2 FQNEAQ (reference sequence). The CDR3 protein is CSSSLLAWSQYF. CDR3 in DNA: TGTTCCAGCAGCTTATTAGCCTGGTCTCAGTACTTC.

This sequence joins TRBV4-1 and TRBJ2-3; 12 bases match TRBD1. CDR3 length: 17 amino acids. Germline loops: CDR1 MGHRA, CDR2 YSYEKL. V lost 4 bases to trimming and J lost 3 bases; unmatched junction nucleotides: 8. The CDR3 DNA reads as TGCGCCAGCAGCCTTTCCGGGACAGGGGGCAGGACAGATACGCAGTATTTT. It specifies CASSLSGTGGRTDTQYF.

This clone came up once. J is TRBJ1-6 and V is TRBV2; 7 bases match TRBD1. This CDR3 has 14 residues. With 6 bases clipped from V and 7 bases from J, the junction kept 6 bases outside the gene matches. The germline gives CDR1 SNHLY, CDR2 FYNNEI. The CDR3 nucleotides are TGTGCCAGCAGATCGGGACAGCCGAATTCACCCCTCCACTTT. It codes for CASRSGQPNSPLHF.

Note on this clone: A read error may produce the germline difference seen at one junction end. This chain joins TRBV7-9 and TRBJ2-7, with D possibly matching TRBD1 (6 bases). This CDR3 is built from 15 residues. Looked up from germline, CDR1 is SEHNR and CDR2 is FQNEAQ (reference sequence). CDR3 sequence (DNA): TGTTCCAGCAGCCAGGGGTTTTTTCGCTCCTACGAGCAGTACTTC. Translated: CSSSQGFFRSYEQYF.